This TCR beta chain was recorded in a study of T cells in Graves' hyperthyroidism and ophthalmopathy. About this clonotype itself: Its specificity is not known. A much larger clone lies a single base off, so this may be a read error.

Study-level results: A model of 13 V-J features distinguished ophthalmopathy from stable hyperthyroidism. Blood samples included most of the expanded thyroid clonotypes exceeding 0.001.

Used for diagnoses were clinical symptoms, serum thyroxine and TRAb, thyroid ultrasound and orbital computed tomography. Researchers took RNA transcripts and amplified the TCR beta CDR3 regions from them. Primed by the HTBI set, a first-round RT-PCR was run on the TCR CDR3. TCRdb re-derived calls from the multiplex PCR reads in MiXCR, one entry per CDR3 protein. This sample yields approximately 510,000 distinct CDR3 sequences, of which 40% to 50% are seen a single time; about 45% belongs to the top ten. This TCR was recovered from an adult woman with Graves' disease, either hyperthyroidism or ophthalmopathy (not recorded which). The source material was peripheral blood or thyroid tissue (not recorded which).

For the CDR3, the DNA is TGTGCCAGCAGCTTCGGACTCATGTGGGACAGCGAAACCAGGGAGCTGTTTTTT. Protein sequence: CASSFGLMWDSETRELFF. The chain couples TRBV11-1 to TRBJ2-2, with 7 bases lining up with TRBD1. The CDR3 is made up of 18 amino acids. Trimming at V came to 3 bases and at J to 9 bases, leaving 19 bases not matched to a gene. Germline V gene data show CDR1 as SGHAT and CDR2 as FQDESV (reference sequence). The full variable domain, completed using reference TRBV11-1 and TRBJ2-2, is EAEVAQSPRYKITEKSQAVAFWCDPISGHATLYWYRQILGQGPELLVQFQDESVVDDSQLPKDRFSAERLKGVDSTLKIQPAELGDSAMYLCASSFGLMWDSETRELFFGEGSRLTVL.